What follows are 17 T cell receptor beta chains derived from one specimen sequenced in a study of memory CD4+ T cells and cytomegalovirus serostatus (dated by TCRdb to about 2019). Library preparation used the immunoSEQ multiplex PCR assay. Held by TCRdb, this immuneACCESS table contains in-frame sequences only and omits some clones. Under half of the omission traces to an unresolved V gene where checked; the cause of the rest is unknown. The sample table records 50,000 to 60,000 clones; over 75% of these occur just once. The ten largest clones capture around 0.63% of the sample. A FACSAria II was used to sort memory CD4+ T cells, defined as single viable CD3+CD4+CD8-CD45RO+ cells. The sequenced material came from memory CD4+ T cells from blood. The receptors originated from an adult in good health and CMV-seronegative.

The chain has TRBV7-8 and TRBJ2-5; 7 bases are a match to TRBD1. The CDR3 is made up of 13 amino acids. The germline gives CDR1 SGHVS, CDR2 FQNEAQ. The V and J ends lost 4 bases and 2 bases, in that order; junction bases with no gene match: 1. This CDR3 reads CASSWDRQETQYF. The CDR3 bases are TGTGCCAGCAGCTGGGACAGACAAGAGACCCAGTACTTC.

The CDR3 coding sequence is TGTGCCATCAGTGAACTGGGGCCAGCATATGGCTACACCTTC. Translated: CAISELGPAYGYTF. The chain is built from TRBV10-3 and TRBJ1-2, with D perhaps TRBD1 (5 bases). Germline-derived CDR1 and CDR2 are ENHRY and SYGVKD. V lost 3 bases and J lost 5, with 13 bases in between. The CDR3 spans 14 residues.

V is TRBV6-6 and J is TRBJ1-1; TRBD1 matches 10 bases. Germline V CDR1 and CDR2: MNHNY, SVGAGI (reference sequence). The CDR3 runs 15 residues. V lost 5 bases and J lost 4; bases outside the gene matches: 7. The CDR3 region has the DNA TGTGCCAGCAGTAAGGCGGGACAGGGGTCCACTGAAGCTTTCTTT. Translated, it gives CASSKAGQGSTEAFF.

This chain uses TRBV29-1 with TRBJ2-1, with D uncertain. Trimming stripped 6 bases from V and 3 bases from J, with 21 bases between. Germline V gene sequence: CDR1 SQVTM, CDR2 ANQGSEA. This CDR3 region has 16 residues. The CDR3 reads CSVPRSPPTFYNEQFF. CDR3 coding DNA: TGCAGCGTCCCCAGGTCACCCCCTACCTTCTACAATGAGCAGTTCTTC.

The chain recombines TRBV29-1 with TRBJ2-5, with D possibly called TRBD1 or TRBD2 (5 bases each). Germline V lookup: CDR1 SQVTM, CDR2 ANQGSEA. V lost 6 bases and J lost 3, with 17 bases in between. The CDR3 is 14 residues long. The CDR3 sequence: CSVPTSTAEETQYF. CDR3 sequence (DNA): TGCAGCGTCCCCACCTCGACAGCGGAAGAGACCCAGTACTTC.

The rearrangement links TRBV20-1 to TRBJ2-1; D might be TRBD2 (5 bases). Per the germline V gene, CDR1 is DFQATT and CDR2 is SNEGSKA (reference sequence). This CDR3 comprises 11 residues. The germline V and J ends were trimmed by 0 bases and 14 bases, with 11 bases remaining between them. DNA of the CDR3: TGCAGTGCTAGAGATCTAGCAGCCGAGTTCTTC. This sequence encodes CSARDLAAEFF.

This clone was seen a handful of times. The genes are TRBV6-5 and TRBJ2-7; 9 bases are shared with TRBD1. The CDR3 totals 12 residues. The J segment lost 9 bases and the V segment lost 6 bases, leaving 6 bases of the junction unmatched. Germline-derived CDR1 and CDR2 are MNHEY and SVGAGI. DNA of the CDR3: TGTGCCAGCAGCCCGGGACAGGGAAGGCAGTACTTC. This sequence encodes CASSPGQGRQYF.

In this sample, this clone turned up once. The J gene is TRBJ1-5, the V gene TRBV5-1; D is ambiguous. Trimming removed 5 bases at V and 4 bases at J, with 10 bases between. The CDR3 runs 13 residues. CDR1 and CDR2 (germline): SGHRS, YFSETQ. The CDR3 DNA sequence: TGCGCCAGCAGACCGACACCGAATCAGCCCCAGCATTTT. It encodes CASRPTPNQPQHF.

V gene TRBV5-1 combines with J gene TRBJ2-7, with 10 bases lining up with TRBD1. J gave up 3 bases and V 0 bases, and 6 bases lay outside the gene matches. Germline V gene data show CDR1 as SGHRS and CDR2 as YFSETQ. The CDR3 extends over 16 amino acids. In DNA form, the CDR3 reads TGCGCCAGCAGCTTGGGGGCCGGGACAGGGGACTACGAGCAGTACTTC. Its translation: CASSLGAGTGDYEQYF.

The J gene is TRBJ1-2, the V gene TRBV18; tentatively, D is TRBD1 (6 bases). The V end lost 0 bases, the J end lost 6 bases, and 14 bases lay between the germline ends. This CDR3 comprises 15 residues. The germline V gene encodes CDR1 KGHSH and CDR2 LQKENI. As DNA, the CDR3 is TGTGCCAGCTCACCACCGAGGGCAGGGGAGAATGGCTACACCTTC. Translated: CASSPPRAGENGYTF. The full variable domain, completed using reference TRBV18 and TRBJ1-2, is NAGVMQNPRHLVRRRGQEARLRCSPMKGHSHVYWYRQLPEEGLKFMVYLQKENIIDESGMPKERFSAEFPKEGPSILRIQQVVRGDSAAYFCASSPPRAGENGYTFGSGTRLTVV.

J is TRBJ2-1 and V is TRBV7-2, with a weak D call TRBD2 (6 bases). Germline V CDR1 and CDR2: SGHTA, FQGNSA. V lost 5 bases, J lost 7 bases, and 18 bases lay in between. CDR3 length: 15 amino acids. The CDR3 loop is CASSPVPGGRNEQFF. CDR3 nucleotides: TGTGCCAGCAGCCCGGTCCCCGGGGGAAGGAATGAGCAGTTCTTC.

This clone appeared a single time. The chain is built from TRBV29-1 and TRBJ1-1; TRBD1 aligns across 7 bases. CDR1 and CDR2 from the germline V gene are SQVTM and ANQGSEA. The CDR3 is made up of 12 amino acids. The CDR3 loop reads CGATGWVTEAFF. CDR3 in DNA: TGCGGGGCGACAGGGTGGGTCACTGAAGCTTTCTTT.

The chain couples TRBV6-5 to TRBJ1-1, with 7 bases matching TRBD1. The CDR3 is made up of 15 amino acids. Losses at the gene ends were 6 bases for V and 4 bases for J; bases not matched to a gene: 11. Germline values: CDR1 MNHEY, CDR2 SVGAGI. The CDR3: CASRNGPGQPTEAFF. As DNA, the CDR3 is TGTGCCAGCAGAAATGGTCCGGGACAGCCCACTGAAGCTTTCTTT.

This clone came up once. The CDR3 nucleotides read TGTGCCTGGAGTGGGACAGACTCTGGAAACACCATATATTTT. Translating it yields CAWSGTDSGNTIYF. V usage is TRBV30 and J usage is TRBJ1-3; a weak D match, TRBD1 (6 bases). Germline CDR1 and CDR2: GTSNPN and SVGIG (reference sequence). Trimming pared 1 base from V and 0 bases from J, leaving 7 bases between. This CDR3 has 14 amino acids.

The genes are TRBV2 and TRBJ2-5; 8 bases are a match to TRBD2. Germline loops: CDR1 SNHLY, CDR2 FYNNEI. The CDR3 is 14 amino acids. V was pared by 0 bases and J by 9 bases, with 6 bases of the junction left unmatched. CDR3 DNA: TGTGCCAGCAGTGAAGCGCGGGGGGAAGGGGCCCAGTACTTC. Translation gives CASSEARGEGAQYF.

This chain uses TRBV4-2 with TRBJ2-5; D remains ambiguous. Looked up from germline, CDR1 is LGHNA and CDR2 is YNFKEQ. The V and J ends lost 2 bases and 5 bases respectively, with 12 bases between them. This CDR3 contains 14 residues. Here the CDR3 reads CASSQPDMGETQYF. For the CDR3, the DNA is TGTGCCAGCAGCCAACCTGACATGGGGGAGACCCAGTACTTC.

This clone was counted a few times. The chain is built from TRBV9 and TRBJ2-6; D unclear. V was pared by 0 bases and J by 4 bases, with 8 bases between. Germline CDR1 SGDLS, CDR2 YYNGEE. This CDR3 comprises 15 residues. CDR3 bases: TGTGCCAGCAGCGTAGGGTCTGGAGGGGCCAACGTCCTGACTTTC. It is translated as CASSVGSGGANVLTF. Complete variable domain (other parts from reference TRBV9 and TRBJ2-6): DSGVTQTPKHLITATGQRVTLRCSPRSGDLSVYWYQQSLDQGLQFLIQYYNGEERAKGNILERFSAQQFPDLHSELNLSSLELGDSALYFCASSVGSGGANVLTFGAGSRLTVL.